The rows below give T cell receptor beta chains drawn from one sample of a study of early T cells in non-severe SARS-CoV-2 infection. TCRdb called the 5' RACE reads again in MiXCR, with one record for every CDR3 protein. The sample lists around 99,000 distinct CDR3 sequences, 11% occurring once. Material: whole blood. Source of these receptors: an adult who was a healthcare worker with PCR-confirmed SARS-CoV-2 infection or an uninfected control (not recorded which). CDR3s include the opening cysteine and the closing phenylalanine or tryptophan. The D gene is left open where the match is weak. Clone size is shown for a subset of rows, as once, few, many or a class of expanded clone.

CDR3,DNA,size,length,J,D,V
CASSSVGLDEKLFF,TGTGCCAGTAGCTCCGTGGGACTAGATGAAAAACTGTTTTTT,few,14,TRBJ1-4,.,TRBV19
CASSPAGATDTQYF,TGTGCCAGCAGCCCGGCGGGAGCCACAGATACGCAGTATTTT,.,14,TRBJ2-3,TRBD2,TRBV28
CSASPGTGGTEAFF,TGCAGTGCTAGCCCCGGGACAGGGGGGACTGAAGCTTTCTTT,many,14,TRBJ1-1,TRBD1,TRBV20-1
CASSQGSPSEQYF,TGTGCCAGCAGCCAAGGTTCCCCCAGCGAGCAGTACTTC,.,13,TRBJ2-7,.,TRBV3-1
CASSFSGRGSYEQYF,TGTGCCAGCAGTTTTAGCGGGAGAGGGTCCTACGAGCAGTACTTC,few,15,TRBJ2-7,TRBD2,TRBV6-5
CSVGDRGIREQYF,TGCAGTGTTGGGGACAGGGGGATTCGCGAGCAGTACTTC,few,13,TRBJ2-7,TRBD1,TRBV20-1
CASSFERGVGNTIYF,TGTGCCAGCAGCTTTGAGAGGGGTGTCGGAAACACCATATATTTT,.,15,TRBJ1-3,.,TRBV11-2
CASSQGGWTGSYGYTF,TGCGCCAGCAGCCAAGGCGGGTGGACAGGGTCATATGGCTACACCTTC,few,16,TRBJ1-2,TRBD1,TRBV4-1
CASSPTAGKAQYF,TGTGCCAGCAGCCCCACCGCAGGCAAGGCGCAGTATTTT,many,13,TRBJ2-3,.,TRBV7-8
CAISGSGNPAETQYF,TGTGCCATCAGTGGCAGCGGGAACCCGGCGGAGACCCAGTACTTC,.,15,TRBJ2-5,TRBD2,TRBV10-3
CSVTTTGPGELFF,TGCAGCGTGACAACGACAGGCCCCGGGGAGCTGTTTTTT,many,13,TRBJ2-2,.,TRBV29-1
CSARVLAATFEQYF,TGCAGTGCTAGAGTACTAGCGGCTACGTTCGAGCAGTACTTC,.,14,TRBJ2-7,TRBD2,TRBV20-1
CSARLFTGDTIRFYGYTF,TGCAGTGCTAGATTATTCACGGGGGACACCATCCGATTCTATGGCTACACCTTC,many,18,TRBJ1-2,.,TRBV20-1
CASSPSREQYF,TGTGCCAGCAGCCCCTCCCGCGAGCAGTACTTC,.,11,TRBJ2-7,.,TRBV28
CASSQVWHGTGNTIYF,TGCGCCAGCAGCCAAGTATGGCATGGCACAGGAAACACCATATATTTT,.,16,TRBJ1-3,.,TRBV4-1
CATSERRAGANVLTF,TGTGCCACCAGTGAAAGGCGTGCTGGGGCCAACGTCCTGACTTTC,.,15,TRBJ2-6,.,TRBV24-1
CSARITPLAVYEQYF,TGCAGTGCTAGGATAACCCCTCTAGCGGTTTACGAGCAGTACTTC,.,15,TRBJ2-7,TRBD2,TRBV20-1
CASSVSSGRIDNEQFF,TGTGCCAGCAGTGTTTCCAGCGGGAGGATCGACAATGAGCAGTTCTTC,many,16,TRBJ2-1,TRBD2,TRBV28
CSASTITDTQYF,TGCAGCGCCTCCACGATCACAGATACGCAGTATTTT,few,12,TRBJ2-3,.,TRBV20-1
CASSHNRGVTDTQYF,TGTGCCAGCAGCCATAACAGGGGTGTCACAGATACGCAGTATTTT,few,15,TRBJ2-3,TRBD1,TRBV4-2
CASTLDGPGDEQYF,TGTGCCAGCACCCTAGACGGGCCTGGCGACGAGCAGTACTTC,few,14,TRBJ2-7,.,TRBV28
CASRRTVGELFF,TGTGCCAGCAGGAGGACAGTCGGGGAGCTGTTTTTT,.,12,TRBJ2-2,.,TRBV27
CASNDRVWHQPQHF,TGTGCCAGCAACGACAGGGTCTGGCATCAGCCCCAGCATTTT,.,14,TRBJ1-5,TRBD1,TRBV28
CASSSLGLGKHREQFF,TGTGCCAGCAGTTCCCTCGGACTAGGAAAGCACAGGGAGCAGTTCTTC,few,16,TRBJ2-1,TRBD2,TRBV28
CSARSPGETQYF,TGCAGCGCCCGTTCCCCCGGCGAGACCCAGTACTTC,few,12,TRBJ2-5,.,TRBV29-1
CASSYWGQGPYEQYF,TGTGCCAGCAGTTACTGGGGACAGGGACCTTACGAGCAGTACTTC,.,15,TRBJ2-7,TRBD1,TRBV6-5
CSARGQGGPKQPQHF,TGCAGTGCTAGGGGCCAGGGCGGGCCAAAGCAGCCCCAGCATTTT,many,15,TRBJ1-5,.,TRBV20-1
CATPAGTDSYEQYF,TGTGCCACCCCGGCCGGGACAGACTCCTACGAGCAGTACTTC,.,14,TRBJ2-7,TRBD1,TRBV28
CASSVGGGMSNEQFF,TGTGCCAGCAGCGTAGGTGGAGGAATGAGCAATGAGCAGTTCTTC,many,15,TRBJ2-1,.,TRBV9
CASSPTSGIYEQYF,TGTGCCAGCAGTCCGACTAGCGGGATTTACGAGCAGTACTTC,.,14,TRBJ2-7,TRBD2,TRBV12-3/TRBV12-4
CASSPSGRTYEQYF,TGTGCCAGCAGTCCGTCGGGGCGGACTTACGAGCAGTACTTC,.,14,TRBJ2-7,.,TRBV6-5
CASSRAPGQGFYEQYF,TGTGCCAGCAGTAGAGCTCCGGGACAGGGGTTCTACGAGCAGTACTTC,few,16,TRBJ2-7,TRBD1,TRBV6-5
CASGNTYNEQFF,TGTGCCAGCGGGAATACCTACAATGAGCAGTTCTTC,many,12,TRBJ2-1,.,TRBV6-2/TRBV6-3
CASSQESTTERELFF,TGTGCCAGCAGCCAAGAGTCCACTACCGAGAGGGAGCTGTTTTTT,.,15,TRBJ2-2,.,TRBV4-2
CASSLRRQGLIYEQFF,TGTGCCAGCAGCTTACGGAGACAGGGTTTAATCTATGAGCAGTTCTTC,many,16,TRBJ2-1,TRBD1,TRBV5-5
CASSGGQYGPQHF,TGTGCCAGCAGTGGGGGACAGTACGGGCCCCAGCATTTT,many,13,TRBJ1-5,TRBD1,TRBV12-3/TRBV12-4
CASSLRGLETQYF,TGTGCCAGCAGTTTGAGGGGGCTGGAGACCCAGTACTTC,many,13,TRBJ2-5,TRBD1,TRBV12-3/TRBV12-4
CSVGGLAGDTQYF,TGCAGCGTTGGAGGGCTAGCGGGAGATACGCAGTATTTT,many,13,TRBJ2-3,TRBD2,TRBV29-1
CASSRQGSAFF,TGTGCCAGCAGCCGACAGGGTAGTGCTTTCTTT,.,11,TRBJ1-1,TRBD1,TRBV3-1
CASSVVGSEQFF,TGTGCCAGCAGCGTAGTAGGGAGTGAGCAGTTCTTC,many,12,TRBJ2-1,.,TRBV11-2
CADEAAHYGYTF,TGTGCGGATGAGGCGGCACATTATGGCTACACCTTC,.,12,TRBJ1-2,.,TRBV12-3/TRBV12-4
CATGFGSSPLHF,TGTGCCACCGGATTCGGAAGTTCACCCCTCCACTTT,few,12,TRBJ1-6,.,TRBV12-3/TRBV12-4
CASSWDREGTGELFF,TGTGCCAGCAGTTGGGACAGGGAAGGAACCGGGGAGCTGTTTTTT,.,15,TRBJ2-2,TRBD1,TRBV28
CASSRIPALAKVAYNEQFF,TGCGCCAGCAGCCGAATTCCGGCACTAGCGAAAGTCGCCTACAATGAGCAGTTCTTC,many,19,TRBJ2-1,TRBD2,TRBV4-1
CASSLQTSSYEQYF,TGTGCCAGCTCACTCCAGACCAGCTCCTACGAGCAGTACTTC,many,14,TRBJ2-7,.,TRBV18
CASSLAGAVDTQYF,TGCGCCAGCAGCCTAGCGGGAGCGGTAGATACGCAGTATTTT,.,14,TRBJ2-3,TRBD2,TRBV10-1
CASSLRGSTVAEAFF,TGCGCCAGCAGCTTGAGGGGCTCGACAGTTGCTGAAGCTTTCTTT,many,15,TRBJ1-1,.,TRBV5-1
CSAKSGRAANEQFF,TGCAGTGCTAAAAGCGGGAGGGCCGCCAATGAGCAGTTCTTC,many,14,TRBJ2-1,TRBD2,TRBV20-1
CSAKLAGVNIQYF,TGCAGTGCGAAACTAGCGGGGGTAAACATTCAGTACTTC,few,13,TRBJ2-4,TRBD2,TRBV20-1
CASSPVYRSQETQYF,TGTGCCAGCAGCCCAGTGTATCGGTCCCAAGAGACCCAGTACTTC,many,15,TRBJ2-5,.,TRBV27